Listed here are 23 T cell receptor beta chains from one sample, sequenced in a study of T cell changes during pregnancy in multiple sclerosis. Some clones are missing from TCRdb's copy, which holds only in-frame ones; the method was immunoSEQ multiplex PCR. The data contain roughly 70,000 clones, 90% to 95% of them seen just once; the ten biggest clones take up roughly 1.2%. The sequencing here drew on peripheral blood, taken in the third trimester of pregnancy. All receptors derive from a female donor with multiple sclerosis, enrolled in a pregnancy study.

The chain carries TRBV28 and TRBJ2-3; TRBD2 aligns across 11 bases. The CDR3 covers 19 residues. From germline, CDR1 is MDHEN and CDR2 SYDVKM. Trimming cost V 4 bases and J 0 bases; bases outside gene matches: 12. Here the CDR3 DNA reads TGTGCCAGCAGTTCGAGTCTAGCGGGAGGTTCCACTAGCACAGATACGCAGTATTTT. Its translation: CASSSSLAGGSTSTDTQYF.

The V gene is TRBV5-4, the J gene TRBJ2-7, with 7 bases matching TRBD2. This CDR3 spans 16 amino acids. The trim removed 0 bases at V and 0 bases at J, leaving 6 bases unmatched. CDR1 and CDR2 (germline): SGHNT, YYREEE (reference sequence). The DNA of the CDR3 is TGTGCCAGCAGCTTGGATTTTAGCGGGTACTCCTACGAGCAGTACTTC. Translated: CASSLDFSGYSYEQYF.

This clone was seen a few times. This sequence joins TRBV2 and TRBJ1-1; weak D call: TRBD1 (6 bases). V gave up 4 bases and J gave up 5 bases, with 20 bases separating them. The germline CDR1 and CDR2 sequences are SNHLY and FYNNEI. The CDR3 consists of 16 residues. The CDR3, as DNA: TGTGCCAGCAGTGGTTTCGGCGGGCTACAGGGTACTGAAGCTTTCTTT. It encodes CASSGFGGLQGTEAFF. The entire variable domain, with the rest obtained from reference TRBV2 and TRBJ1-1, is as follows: EPEVTQTPSHQVTQMGQEVILRCVPISNHLYFYWYRQILGQKVEFLVSFYNNEISEKSEIFDDQFSVERPDGSNFTLKIRSTKLEDSAMYFCASSGFGGLQGTEAFFGQGTRLTVV.

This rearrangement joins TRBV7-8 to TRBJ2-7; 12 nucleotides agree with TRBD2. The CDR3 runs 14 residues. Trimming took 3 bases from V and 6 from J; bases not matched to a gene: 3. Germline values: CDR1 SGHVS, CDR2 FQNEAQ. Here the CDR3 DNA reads TGTGCCAGCAGCTTCCTAGCGGGAGGGTCCGAGCAGTACTTC. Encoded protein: CASSFLAGGSEQYF. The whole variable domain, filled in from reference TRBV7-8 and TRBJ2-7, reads GAGVSQSPRYKVAKRGQDVALRCDPISGHVSLFWYQQALGQGPEFLTYFQNEAQLDKSGLPSDRFFAERPEGSVSTLKIQRTQQEDSAVYLCASSFLAGGSEQYFGPGTRLTVT.

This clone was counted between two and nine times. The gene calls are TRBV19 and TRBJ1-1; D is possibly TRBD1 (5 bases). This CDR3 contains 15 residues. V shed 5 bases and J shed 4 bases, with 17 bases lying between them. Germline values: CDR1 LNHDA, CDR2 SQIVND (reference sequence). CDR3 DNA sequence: TGTGCCAGTAGTCGGGGGATCTCTCACCCCACTGAAGCTTTCTTT. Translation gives CASSRGISHPTEAFF.

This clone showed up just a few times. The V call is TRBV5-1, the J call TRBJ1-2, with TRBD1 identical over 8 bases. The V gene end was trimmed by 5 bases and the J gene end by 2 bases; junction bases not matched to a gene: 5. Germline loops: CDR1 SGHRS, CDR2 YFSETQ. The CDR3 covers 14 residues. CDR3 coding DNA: TGCGCCAGCAGTCAGGGGGCGACAAACTATGGCTACACCTTC. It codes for CASSQGATNYGYTF.

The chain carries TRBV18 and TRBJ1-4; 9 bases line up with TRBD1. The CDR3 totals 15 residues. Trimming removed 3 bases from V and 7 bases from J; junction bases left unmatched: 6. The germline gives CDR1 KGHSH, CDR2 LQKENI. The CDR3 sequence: CASSPQTGGFEKLFF. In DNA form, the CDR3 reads TGTGCCAGCTCACCCCAGACAGGGGGTTTTGAAAAACTGTTTTTT.

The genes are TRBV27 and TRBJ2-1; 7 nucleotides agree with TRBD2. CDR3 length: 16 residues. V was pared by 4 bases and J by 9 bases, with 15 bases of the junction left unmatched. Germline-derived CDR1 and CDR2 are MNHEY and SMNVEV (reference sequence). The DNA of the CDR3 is TGTGCCAGCAGTTGCTGCCCGGGCGGGAGCTTAAGTGAGCAGTTCTTC. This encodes CASSCCPGGSLSEQFF.

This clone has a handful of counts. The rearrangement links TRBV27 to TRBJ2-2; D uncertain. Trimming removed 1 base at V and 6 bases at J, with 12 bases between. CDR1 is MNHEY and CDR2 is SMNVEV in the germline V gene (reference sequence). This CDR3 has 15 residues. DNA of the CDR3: TGTGCCAGCAGTTTATTTGGGTCCGCGGCCGGGGAGCTGTTTTTT. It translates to CASSLFGSAAGELFF.

The CDR3 bases are TGTGCCAGCAGCGTAGACCCAGGGGGAGGTGAAAAACTGTTTTTT. Amino acids: CASSVDPGGGEKLFF. This chain connects TRBV9 to TRBJ1-4; 7 bases map to TRBD1. The CDR3 covers 15 residues. With 0 bases clipped from V and 7 bases from J, the junction kept 6 bases outside the gene matches. Germline values: CDR1 SGDLS, CDR2 YYNGEE.

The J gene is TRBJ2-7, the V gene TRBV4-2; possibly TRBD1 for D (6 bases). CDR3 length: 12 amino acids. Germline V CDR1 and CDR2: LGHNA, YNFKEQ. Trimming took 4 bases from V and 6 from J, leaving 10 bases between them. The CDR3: CASSPPRGEQYF. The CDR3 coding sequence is TGTGCCAGCAGCCCGCCCAGGGGCGAGCAGTACTTC.

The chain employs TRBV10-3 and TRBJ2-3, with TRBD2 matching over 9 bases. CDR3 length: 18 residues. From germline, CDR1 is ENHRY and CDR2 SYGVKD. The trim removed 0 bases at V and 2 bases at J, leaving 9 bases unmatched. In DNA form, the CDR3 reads TGTGCCATCAGTGAGTCGAGGGCGGGAGGGTGGAACACAGATACGCAGTATTTT. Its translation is CAISESRAGGWNTDTQYF.

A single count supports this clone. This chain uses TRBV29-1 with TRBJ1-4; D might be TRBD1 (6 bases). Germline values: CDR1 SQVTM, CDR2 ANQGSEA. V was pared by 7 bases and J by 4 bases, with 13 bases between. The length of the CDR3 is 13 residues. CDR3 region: CSGLGANNEKLFF. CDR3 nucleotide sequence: TGCAGCGGCCTGGGGGCAAATAATGAAAAACTGTTTTTT.

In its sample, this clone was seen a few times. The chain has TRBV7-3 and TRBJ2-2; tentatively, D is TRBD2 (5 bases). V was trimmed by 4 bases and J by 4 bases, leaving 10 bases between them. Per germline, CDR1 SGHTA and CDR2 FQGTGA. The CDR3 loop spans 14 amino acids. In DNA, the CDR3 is TGTGCCAGCAGCTCAGACTACAGCACCGGGGAGCTGTTTTTT. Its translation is CASSSDYSTGELFF. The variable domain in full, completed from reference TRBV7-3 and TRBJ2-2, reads GAGVSQTPSNKVTEKGKYVELRCDPISGHTALYWYRQSLGQGPEFLIYFQGTGAADDSGLPNDRFFAVRPEGSVSTLKIQRTERGDSAVYLCASSSDYSTGELFFGEGSRLTVL.

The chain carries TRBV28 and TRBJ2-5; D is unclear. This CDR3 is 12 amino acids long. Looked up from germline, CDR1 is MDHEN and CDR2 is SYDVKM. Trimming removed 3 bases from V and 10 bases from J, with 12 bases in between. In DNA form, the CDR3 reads TGTGCCAGCAGTTTGCCAGATGCAATCCAGTACTTC. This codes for CASSLPDAIQYF. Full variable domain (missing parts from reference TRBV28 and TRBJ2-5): DVKVTQSSRYLVKRTGEKVFLECVQDMDHENMFWYRQDPGLGLRLIYFSYDVKMKEKGDIPEGYSVSREKKERFSLILESASTNQTSMYLCASSLPDAIQYFGPGTRLLVL.

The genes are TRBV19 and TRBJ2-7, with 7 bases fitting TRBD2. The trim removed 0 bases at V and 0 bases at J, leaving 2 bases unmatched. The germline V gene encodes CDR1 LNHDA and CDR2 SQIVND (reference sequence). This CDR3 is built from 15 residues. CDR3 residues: CASSIEPGGSYEQYF. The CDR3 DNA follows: TGTGCCAGTAGTATAGAGCCGGGGGGCTCCTACGAGCAGTACTTC.

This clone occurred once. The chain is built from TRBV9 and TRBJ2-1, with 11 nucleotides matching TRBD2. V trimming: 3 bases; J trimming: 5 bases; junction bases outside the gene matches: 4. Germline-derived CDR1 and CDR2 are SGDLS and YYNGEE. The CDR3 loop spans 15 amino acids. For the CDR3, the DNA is TGTGCCAGCAGCGGTAGCGGGAGGGAGCACAATGAGCAGTTCTTC. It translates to CASSGSGREHNEQFF.

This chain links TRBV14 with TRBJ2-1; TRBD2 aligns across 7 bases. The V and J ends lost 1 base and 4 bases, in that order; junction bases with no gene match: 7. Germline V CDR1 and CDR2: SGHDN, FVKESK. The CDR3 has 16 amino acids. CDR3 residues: CASSQVSAGPYNEQFF. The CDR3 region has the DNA TGTGCCAGCAGCCAAGTGTCAGCGGGACCTTACAATGAGCAGTTCTTC.

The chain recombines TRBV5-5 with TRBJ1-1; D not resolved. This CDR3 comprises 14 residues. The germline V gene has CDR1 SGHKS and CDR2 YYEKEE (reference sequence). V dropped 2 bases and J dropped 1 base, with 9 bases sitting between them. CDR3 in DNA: TGTGCCAGCAGCTTTGGGCCGTCGAACACTGAAGCTTTCTTT. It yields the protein CASSFGPSNTEAFF.

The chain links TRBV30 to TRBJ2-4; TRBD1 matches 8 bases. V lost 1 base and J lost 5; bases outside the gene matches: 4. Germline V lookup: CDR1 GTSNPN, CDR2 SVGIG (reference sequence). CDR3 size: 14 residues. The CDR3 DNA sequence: TGTGCCTGGAGTGCGGACAGGGACCAAAACATTCAGTACTTC. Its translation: CAWSADRDQNIQYF.

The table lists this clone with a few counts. The CDR3 region has the DNA TGCGCCAGCAGTGACGTCCTAGCGGGAGTGGGGGAGCAGTACTTC. Its translation is CASSDVLAGVGEQYF. The chain combines TRBV10-1 with TRBJ2-7; the match to TRBD2 covers 10 bases. The germline V gene encodes CDR1 WNHNN and CDR2 SYGVQD (reference sequence). J was trimmed by 7 bases and V by 3 bases; bases with no gene match: 9. This CDR3 has 15 amino acids.

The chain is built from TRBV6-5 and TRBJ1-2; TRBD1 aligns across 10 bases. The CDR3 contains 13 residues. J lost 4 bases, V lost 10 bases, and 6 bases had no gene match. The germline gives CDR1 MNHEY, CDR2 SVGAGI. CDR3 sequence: CATETGGVYGYTF. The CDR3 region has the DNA TGTGCCACCGAGACAGGGGGCGTCTATGGCTACACCTTC.

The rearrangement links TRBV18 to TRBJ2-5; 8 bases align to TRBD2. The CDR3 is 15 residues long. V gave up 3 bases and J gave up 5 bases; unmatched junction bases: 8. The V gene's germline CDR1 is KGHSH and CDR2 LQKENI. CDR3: CASSPGSGLGETQYF. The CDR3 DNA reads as TGTGCCAGCTCACCGGGATCGGGACTAGGGGAGACCCAGTACTTC. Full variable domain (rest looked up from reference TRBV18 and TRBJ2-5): NAGVMQNPRHLVRRRGQEARLRCSPMKGHSHVYWYRQLPEEGLKFMVYLQKENIIDESGMPKERFSAEFPKEGPSILRIQQVVRGDSAAYFCASSPGSGLGETQYFGPGTRLLVL.